The clone carrying this T cell receptor (beta chain) qualifies as medium-sized. Its antigen is still unknown. TRB was amplified from about 240-490 ng of blood genomic DNA. This entry comes from a study of T and B cells in COVID-19 patients. Study in general: Blood was sampled from COVID-19 patients who were either actively infected or recovered.

TRB rearrangements were amplified by multiplex PCR with BIOMED2 TRB-A/B primers. TCRdb reprocessed the multiplex PCR reads with MiXCR, giving one entry per CDR3 protein. The sample has 4,000 to 5,500 distinct CDR3 sequences, about 30% seen once. Study-wide results and caveats: Sorted SARS-CoV-2-responsive or tetramer+ T cells and CD4+, regulatory and CD8+ subsets were not yet sequenced. Patients with COVID-19 reportedly showed strongly skewed T cell receptor beta variable and joining gene usage. There were about 2,500 TCR clusters exclusive to the recovered cohort, a few dozen with low generation probability.

Germline CDR1 is LNHNV and CDR2 is YYDKDF (reference sequence). Trimming shortened V by 1 base and J by 0 bases, and 6 bases separated the two germline ends. This CDR3 region has 14 residues. The clonotype was recovered from a human donor with active COVID-19. The sequenced sample consisted of blood. The chain recombines TRBV15 with TRBJ2-5; D is unclear. CDR3 loop: CATSRGTDQETQYF. CDR3 DNA: TGTGCCACCAGCAGAGGAACAGACCAAGAGACCCAGTACTTC.